Sequencing of this T cell receptor beta chain was carried out in a study of T cell repertoires in cytomegalovirus infection. Study-wide context: An indication of both CMV infection and matching HLA type came from public TCR beta signatures.

Findings and caveats of the study: The cumulative frequency of public TCR beta families distinguished individuals who carried CMV together with the relevant HLA.

A note on this clonotype: Its antigen is currently unknown.

The CDR3 runs to 12 residues. Trimming shortened V by 6 bases and J by 10 bases, and 15 bases separated the two germline ends. From germline, CDR1 is MNHNS and CDR2 SASEGT. TCRdb recomputed calls from the reads with MiXCR, one row per CDR3 protein. Among some 68,000 distinct CDR3 sequences, approximately 22% were seen once, and the ten largest hold around 77%. Material for sequencing was PBMCs, sequenced either directly or after in vitro stimulation (not recorded which). The chain carries TRBV6-1 and TRBJ2-5, with D perhaps TRBD1 (5 bases). This TCR came from a human donor in good health (CMV status not recorded). Some clones in this sample may be carry-over from other donors' samples. The CDR3 here is CASRPQGPGQYF. In nucleotides, the CDR3 is TGTGCCAGCAGGCCCCAGGGTCCGGGCCAGTACTTC.